One sample yielded the 30 T cell receptor beta chains listed below, sequenced in a study of blood T cell repertoires in COVID-19. Data came from immunoSEQ multiplex PCR; TCRdb stores just in-frame clones and leaves some out. Among a few hundred thousand clones listed, about 86% were seen once. Material for sequencing was peripheral blood. Receptors originate from a man aged 55-75 years who had recovered from COVID-19.

This clone was detected a few times. This chain connects TRBV27 to TRBJ1-5, with 9 positions matching TRBD1. The CDR3 sequence is 17 residues long. The V segment lost 5 bases and the J segment 6 bases; nucleotides outside the gene matches: 14. Germline V CDR1 and CDR2: MNHEY, SMNVEV (reference sequence). The CDR3: CASSPQTGTGFGQPQHF. CDR3 DNA: TGTGCCAGCAGTCCGCAAACCGGGACAGGGTTCGGTCAGCCCCAGCATTTT.

This clone came up a few times. V usage is TRBV9 and J usage is TRBJ2-5; 7 nucleotides align to TRBD2. CDR1 and CDR2 (germline): SGDLS, YYNGEE. There are 16 residues in the CDR3. The V and J ends lost 0 bases and 1 base, in that order; junction bases with no gene match: 6. CDR3 protein: CASSVDGSGVQETQYF. Written as DNA, the CDR3 is TGTGCCAGCAGCGTAGATGGGAGCGGGGTCCAAGAGACCCAGTACTTC.

The chain is built from TRBV9 and TRBJ2-1, with TRBD2 identical over 10 bases. The CDR3 runs to 17 residues. V shed 4 bases, J shed 9 bases, and the junction held 16 bases outside the gene matches. The germline V gene encodes CDR1 SGDLS and CDR2 YYNGEE. For the CDR3, the DNA is TGTGCCAGCAGCTCACCCCTGGGTAGCGGGAGGTATTTTGAGCAGTTCTTC. This translates into CASSSPLGSGRYFEQFF.

The CDR3 region is CSVGYGTGDTEAFF. CDR3 nucleotide sequence: TGCAGCGTTGGCTACGGGACAGGAGACACTGAAGCTTTCTTT. J is TRBJ1-1 and V is TRBV29-1, with 8 bases fitting TRBD1. The CDR3 covers 14 residues. The ends lost 4 bases at V and 3 bases at J; junction bases unmatched: 7. Per germline, CDR1 SQVTM and CDR2 ANQGSEA.

The chain employs TRBV29-1 and TRBJ2-3; TRBD2 agrees at 9 bases. The CDR3 consists of 17 residues. CDR1 and CDR2 (germline): SQVTM, ANQGSEA. Losses at the gene ends were 0 bases for V and 5 bases for J; bases not matched to a gene: 12. The CDR3 DNA is TGCAGCGTTGAAGAGGTCATTGGCGGGGGGGAAATAGATACGCAGTATTTT. Translated, it gives CSVEEVIGGGEIDTQYF.

This chain links TRBV12-3 or TRBV12-4 with TRBJ1-2, with 10 bases aligning to TRBD1. The CDR3 sequence is 13 residues long. V was pared by 4 bases and J by 8 bases, with 4 bases of the junction left unmatched. The CDR3 spells CASSWTGGHGYTF. DNA for the CDR3: TGTGCCAGCAGTTGGACAGGGGGGCACGGCTACACCTTC.

Only one count was recorded for this clone. The V gene is TRBV6-5, the J gene TRBJ1-1, with 9 bases matching TRBD1. V was clipped by 4 bases and J by 7 bases; unmatched bases: 4. This CDR3 comprises 13 residues. Germline V gene sequence: CDR1 MNHEY, CDR2 SVGAGI. The CDR3 DNA reads as TGTGCCAGCAGTTCAAACAGGGGGCATGAAGCTTTCTTT. Its protein is CASSSNRGHEAFF.

The sample holds one count of this clone. For the CDR3, the DNA is TGCGCCAGCAGCCAAGGTGGGGCGACGGATCTAGCTTTCTTT. Encoded protein: CASSQGGATDLAFF. V and J are TRBV4-3 and TRBJ1-1, with D possibly matching TRBD1 (5 bases). Trimming stripped 1 base from V and 10 bases from J, with 16 bases between. The CDR3 extends over 14 amino acids. Germline V lookup: CDR1 LGHNA, CDR2 YSLEER.

V gene TRBV27 combines with J gene TRBJ2-7, with D maybe TRBD2 (5 bases). Germline V gene data show CDR1 as MNHEY and CDR2 as SMNVEV (reference sequence). The CDR3 spans 17 residues. Between the trimmed V and J ends, which lost 6 bases and 6 bases, there was a span of 27 bases. This chain's CDR3 is CASSLLVSAEARGEQYF. The DNA of the CDR3 is TGTGCCAGCAGCTTACTCGTTTCAGCGGAAGCCCGGGGCGAGCAGTACTTC.

This rearrangement joins TRBV18 to TRBJ2-1, with 7 bases aligning to TRBD2. CDR3 length equals 17 residues. CDR1 is KGHSH and CDR2 is LQKENI in the germline V gene. V shed 0 bases, J shed 4 bases, and the junction held 9 bases outside the gene matches. The CDR3 DNA reads as TGTGCCAGCTCACCACCGAGTGGCGGGAGTGTTTACAATGAGCAGTTCTTC. Protein sequence: CASSPPSGGSVYNEQFF.

The J gene is TRBJ1-1, the V gene TRBV6-5; 7 bases are shared with TRBD1. V shed 8 bases and J 5 bases; nucleotides not matched to a gene: 8. From germline, CDR1 is MNHEY and CDR2 SVGAGI. The CDR3 loop spans 13 amino acids. The CDR3 loop reads CASAVTGETEAFF. CDR3 nucleotide sequence: TGTGCCAGCGCGGTAACAGGGGAAACTGAAGCTTTCTTT.

The V gene is TRBV13, the J gene TRBJ2-5, with TRBD2 identical over 10 bases. The CDR3 is made up of 17 amino acids. The ends lost 2 bases at V and 5 bases at J; junction bases unmatched: 11. Germline CDR1 PRHDT, CDR2 FYEKMQ (reference sequence). Here the CDR3 reads CASSLMASGSGGETQYF. The CDR3 DNA reads as TGTGCCAGCAGCTTAATGGCTAGCGGGAGCGGAGGGGAGACCCAGTACTTC.

The V call is TRBV5-1, the J call TRBJ2-3, with 8 bases fitting TRBD2. The V gene end was trimmed by 4 bases and the J gene end by 4 bases; junction bases not matched to a gene: 11. Germline V lookup: CDR1 SGHRS, CDR2 YFSETQ. The CDR3 extends over 16 amino acids. The CDR3 bases are TGCGCCAGCAGCCCTCGTTTTAGCGGGAACGCAGATACGCAGTATTTT. Encoded protein: CASSPRFSGNADTQYF.

The chain links TRBV10-2 to TRBJ2-7, with D possibly being TRBD2 (5 bases). Germline assignment: CDR1 WSHSY and CDR2 SAAADI. The CDR3 length is 15 residues. The ends were cut back, 7 bases at V and 2 bases at J, with 18 bases in the middle. Here the CDR3 reads CASTPSIGVTYEQYF. The CDR3 bases are TGCGCCAGCACCCCTAGCATTGGGGTTACCTACGAGCAGTACTTC.

The chain recombines TRBV19 with TRBJ1-1, with D tentatively TRBD1 (6 bases). V gave up 6 bases and J gave up 4 bases, with 12 bases separating them. This CDR3 has 13 residues. The V gene's germline CDR1 is LNHDA and CDR2 SQIVND (reference sequence). The CDR3 protein is CASRQGGRTEAFF. The CDR3, as DNA: TGTGCCAGTAGACAAGGGGGACGCACTGAAGCTTTCTTT.

The chain links TRBV7-3 to TRBJ2-7; TRBD2 agrees at 8 bases. V was pared by 5 bases and J by 3 bases, with 12 bases of the junction left unmatched. This CDR3 has 16 amino acids. In germline, CDR1 is SGHTA, CDR2 FQGTGA. Written as DNA, the CDR3 is TGTGCCAGCAGCCCTATGAGCGGGAGTGCCGGCTACGAGCAGTACTTC. Translated: CASSPMSGSAGYEQYF.

The chain joins TRBV6-6 to TRBJ2-7; TRBD1 aligns across 9 bases. The V and J ends lost 6 bases and 4 bases, in that order; junction bases with no gene match: 13. Looked up from germline, CDR1 is MNHNY and CDR2 is SVGAGI (reference sequence). The CDR3 length is 16 residues. The CDR3 DNA is TGTGCCAGCAGAGGACAGGGGAAGGGCCACGGGTACGAGCAGTACTTC. Its translation: CASRGQGKGHGYEQYF.

The V call is TRBV28, the J call TRBJ1-4; no definite D call. Trimming left V 2 bases short and J 12 bases short, with 19 bases between. The CDR3 loop spans 15 amino acids. CDR1 is MDHEN, CDR2 SYDVKM, per germline. Here the CDR3 reads CASSLPGEDSGQLFF. The CDR3 nucleotides read TGTGCCAGCAGTTTACCCGGTGAAGATAGTGGGCAACTGTTTTTT.

This clone was detected only a few times. V and J are TRBV7-2 and TRBJ2-7; unclear D gene. From germline, CDR1 is SGHTA and CDR2 FQGNSA. The CDR3 is 11 amino acids. The V and J ends lost 5 bases and 3 bases respectively, with 5 bases between them. CDR3 loop: CASSLLYEQYF. In DNA, the CDR3 is TGTGCCAGCAGCCTCCTCTACGAGCAGTACTTC.

The chain carries TRBV11-1 and TRBJ2-2, with D maybe TRBD2 (5 bases). Germline V gives CDR1 SGHAT, CDR2 FQDESV (reference sequence). The V and J ends lost 1 base and 5 bases respectively, with 5 bases between them. The CDR3 contains 13 residues. The CDR3 DNA follows: TGTGCCAGCAGCTTAGGGGAGACCGGGGAGCTGTTTTTT. Translating gives CASSLGETGELFF.

J is TRBJ1-5 and V is TRBV7-8, with 8 bases lining up with TRBD1. The CDR3 is 15 amino acids. CDR1 is SGHVS, CDR2 FQNEAQ, per germline. With 4 bases clipped from V and 5 bases from J, the junction kept 7 bases outside the gene matches. The CDR3 region is CASSSPGGGDQPQHF. Here the CDR3 DNA reads TGTGCCAGCAGCTCTCCAGGGGGCGGGGATCAGCCCCAGCATTTT.

This chain joins TRBV27 and TRBJ2-1, with D unresolved. V was shortened by 6 bases and J by 8 bases, with 11 bases between the two germline ends. Germline V CDR1 and CDR2: MNHEY, SMNVEV (reference sequence). The CDR3 spans 12 residues. The CDR3 DNA is TGTGCCAGCAGCTTCGGGTTGGATGAGCAGTTCTTC. As protein: CASSFGLDEQFF.

J is TRBJ1-1 and V is TRBV5-1; the match to TRBD1 covers 7 bases. This CDR3 region has 15 residues. Trimming cost V 5 bases and J 4 bases; bases outside gene matches: 11. Germline V gene lookup returns CDR1 SGHRS and CDR2 YFSETQ. The CDR3 reads CASSRTGAVGTEAFF. Here the CDR3 DNA reads TGCGCCAGCAGTCGTACAGGGGCGGTAGGCACTGAAGCTTTCTTT.

The chain couples TRBV5-1 to TRBJ2-2; 7 bases are a match to TRBD2. Germline CDR1 reads SGHRS; CDR2 reads YFSETQ. This CDR3 contains 15 residues. V gave up 4 bases and J gave up 4 bases; unmatched junction bases: 7. CDR3 sequence reads: CASSRTGTTTGELFF. CDR3 nucleotides: TGCGCCAGCAGCCGGACTGGGACTACCACCGGGGAGCTGTTTTTT.

The chain joins TRBV6-6 to TRBJ1-2; D not certain. Deletions cut 7 bases from V and 8 bases from J, with 23 bases between. This CDR3 has 15 residues. Germline loops: CDR1 MNHNY, CDR2 SVGAGI (reference sequence). The CDR3 nucleotides are TGTGCCAGCACCCCACCTCGACACCACGCTCAAGGCTACACCTTC. Translation: CASTPPRHHAQGYTF.

This chain links TRBV6-6 with TRBJ1-1; TRBD1 matches 9 bases. Germline CDR1 MNHNY, CDR2 SVGAGI (reference sequence). The CDR3 length is 15 residues. V dropped 5 bases and J dropped 1; count of bases not matched to a gene: 5. The CDR3 sequence is CASSDTGGGNTEAFF. CDR3 coding DNA: TGTGCCAGCAGTGACACAGGGGGCGGGAACACTGAAGCTTTCTTT.

The J gene is TRBJ1-5, the V gene TRBV6-2 or TRBV6-3; TRBD1 matches 7 bases. This CDR3 is 17 amino acids long. Germline CDR1 and CDR2: MNHEY and SVGEGT. V shed 5 bases and J 5 bases; nucleotides not matched to a gene: 15. The CDR3: CASSTRTGAAFDQPQHF. The CDR3 DNA reads as TGTGCCAGCAGTACAAGAACAGGGGCAGCGTTCGATCAGCCCCAGCATTTT.

The chain combines TRBV11-3 with TRBJ2-1, with 8 bases that match TRBD2. This CDR3 has 15 amino acids. V shed 0 bases, J shed 4 bases, and the junction held 2 bases outside the gene matches. Germline-derived CDR1 and CDR2 are SGHNT and YENEEA. The CDR3 is CASSLELAGYNEQFF. In DNA form, the CDR3 reads TGTGCCAGCAGCTTAGAGTTAGCGGGGTACAATGAGCAGTTCTTC.

The chain has TRBV6-2 or TRBV6-3 and TRBJ1-5; weak D call: TRBD1 (6 bases). Trimming took off 2 bases at V and 3 bases at J, with 14 bases between the two ends. In germline, CDR1 is MNHEY, CDR2 SVGEGT. This CDR3 has 16 amino acids. In nucleotides, the CDR3 is TGTGCCAGCAGTTACGGTCCCAGGGGCTTCAATCAGCCCCAGCATTTT. Translated: CASSYGPRGFNQPQHF.

The V call is TRBV19, the J call TRBJ2-4; TRBD2 matches 13 bases. The CDR3 covers 15 residues. V lost 5 bases, J lost 9 bases, and 7 bases stayed unmatched. CDR1 and CDR2 from the germline V gene are LNHDA and SQIVND (reference sequence). In nucleotides, the CDR3 is TGTGCCAGTAGTCCCGGACTAGCGGGGGCCGGCATTCAGTACTTC. It codes for CASSPGLAGAGIQYF.